In this sample, the clone carrying this T cell receptor (beta chain) turned up many times. No treatment of any kind had been given to any patient before thyroid surgery. TCRdb re-clonotyped the PCR reads via MiXCR. The repertoire has 20,000 to 25,000 clones, approximately 9.9% of them found once; the top ten carry under 30%. The data stem from a study of metastatic and nonmetastatic thyroid tumors. On the study more broadly: Samples came from malignant and benign thyroid patients, and repertoires were compared across blood and tumor or nodule tissue.

The CDR3 is 14 amino acids. Trimming left V 6 bases short and J 2 bases short, with 11 bases between. Germline CDR1 SQVTM, CDR2 ANQGSEA. Input material: blood. The source of this sequence is a female donor with papillary thyroid cancer or a benign thyroid nodule (not recorded which). Some clones in this sample may be carry-over from other donors' samples. The chain uses TRBV29-1 and TRBJ2-6, with a possible D match to TRBD1 (5 bases). The DNA of the CDR3 is TGCAGCGTGGATGGACAAGCTGGGGCCAACGTCCTGACTTTC. This sequence encodes CSVDGQAGANVLTF.